These 5 T cell receptor beta chains came from one sample sequenced in a study of T cell changes during pregnancy in multiple sclerosis. This table comes from immunoSEQ multiplex PCR, and its TCRdb copy is limited to in-frame clones, with some not included. The sample lists roughly 50,000 clones, approximately 91% occurring once. The sequenced sample was peripheral blood, obtained after pregnancy. These receptors all come from a female donor in good health, enrolled as a control in a pregnancy study.

J is TRBJ2-3 and V is TRBV18; the match to TRBD2 covers 10 bases. The CDR3 totals 15 residues. Germline V CDR1 and CDR2: KGHSH, LQKENI. J was trimmed by 2 bases and V by 3 bases; bases with no gene match: 2. CDR3 bases: TGTGCCAGCTCACCCCTAGCGGGGGACACAGATACGCAGTATTTT. Amino acid sequence: CASSPLAGDTDTQYF.

In the case of this clone: Other DNA sequences in the sample encode the same CDR3. The rearrangement joins TRBV28 to TRBJ1-2; 8 bases match TRBD1. V was pared by 2 bases and J by 8 bases, with 4 bases of the junction left unmatched. Germline assignment: CDR1 MDHEN and CDR2 SYDVKM. The CDR3 spans 13 residues. CDR3 sequence reads: CASSLQGARGYTF. The DNA of the CDR3 is TGTGCCAGCAGTTTACAGGGGGCAAGGGGCTACACCTTC.

J is TRBJ1-4 and V is TRBV7-2, with 8 bases matching TRBD1. CDR1 and CDR2 from the germline V gene are SGHTA and FQGNSA. CDR3 length equals 17 residues. The V segment lost 2 bases and the J segment 1 base; nucleotides outside the gene matches: 6. CDR3 residues: CASSLSDRGGTNEKLFF. In nucleotides, the CDR3 is TGTGCCAGCAGCTTATCCGACAGGGGTGGAACTAATGAAAAACTGTTTTTT.

The rearrangement joins TRBV6-5 to TRBJ2-7; 9 bases map to TRBD2. Unmatched junction bases numbered 7, after V lost 0 bases and J lost 7 bases. Germline V gene lookup returns CDR1 MNHEY and CDR2 SVGAGI. This CDR3 has 15 residues. The CDR3 DNA reads TGTGCCAGCAGTTACTCGGGCGGGGGGGCTGAAGAGCAGTACTTC. Translated, it gives CASSYSGGGAEEQYF.

This rearrangement joins TRBV4-1 to TRBJ1-5; 11 nucleotides agree with TRBD1. V shed 2 bases and J 0 bases; nucleotides not matched to a gene: 9. Germline values: CDR1 MGHRA, CDR2 YSYEKL. This CDR3 spans 19 amino acids. The CDR3 region has the DNA TGCGCCAGCAGCCAACCGACCGGGACAGGGGGTTATAGCAATCAGCCCCAGCATTTT. Protein sequence: CASSQPTGTGGYSNQPQHF.